The clone carrying this T cell receptor (beta chain) ranks as medium-sized. This entry comes from a study of sequential checkpoint blockade in melanoma. Across the study: TCRβ was sequenced from DNA of approximately 99 pretreatment tumors. Matched biopsies came pretreatment and at week 13 for 20 to 25 patients.

Assay: immunoSEQ multiplex PCR; the TCRdb copy retains only in-frame clones and omits some. The table lists more than 5,500 clones, roughly a quarter of them singletons. Noted treatment: randomized to nivolumab then ipilimumab (arm A) or the reverse (arm B). Here the sequenced sample was tumor tissue (inferred from file names), taken from a patient given nivolumab and ipilimumab in sequence. The receptor was isolated from a human donor with melanoma.

CDR3 loop: CASSPLRGEDQPQHF. The CDR3 DNA follows: TGTGCCAGCAGTCCACTCAGGGGAGAGGATCAGCCCCAGCATTTT. This chain joins TRBV6-8 and TRBJ1-5; the D gene is possibly TRBD1 (6 bases). Germline loops: CDR1 MNHGY, CDR2 SAAAGT. The CDR3 consists of 15 residues. Trimming removed 5 bases from V and 5 bases from J, with 16 bases in between.